This T cell receptor (beta chain) originates from a study of OX40 agonist ivuxolimab in advanced cancers. V was pared by 4 bases and J by 6 bases, with 12 bases between. The CDR3 consists of 13 residues. Germline V gene sequence: CDR1 SGHTA, CDR2 FQGNSA. Sequencing was performed with immunoSEQ multiplex PCR; in TCRdb, only in-frame clones are kept and a portion is missing. The table has around 67,000 clones, nearly 90% seen once. The source of this sequence is an adult with an advanced solid tumor such as melanoma, head and neck, liver or kidney cancer. V usage is TRBV7-2 and J usage is TRBJ1-1; D gene unclear. The sequences come from CD4+ or CD8+ T cells sorted from blood, collected in a trial of the OX40 agonist ivuxolimab. Here the CDR3 reads CASSSVRQAEAFF. CDR3 coding DNA: TGTGCCAGCAGCTCCGTCCGGCAGGCTGAAGCTTTCTTT.